This T cell receptor beta chain was identified in a study of radiotherapy plus CTLA-4 blockade in lung cancer. General study points: There was expansion of tumor-derived TCR clones in blood after radiotherapy plus ipilimumab.

This clone was detected once. Its antigen is unidentified. Trimming at V came to 5 bases and at J to 0 bases, leaving 3 bases not matched to a gene. This CDR3 is built from 14 residues. Germline CDR1 ENHRY, CDR2 SYGVKD. Some clones are missing from TCRdb's copy, which holds only in-frame ones; the method was immunoSEQ multiplex PCR. The sample gives about 98,000 clones, roughly four fifths of which show up once; 3% to 3.5% is in the top ten. The sequencing used peripheral blood, collected from a patient treated with radiotherapy plus ipilimumab. The source is a human donor with non-small cell lung cancer who had a partial response to radiotherapy plus ipilimumab. The rearrangement joins TRBV10-3 to TRBJ1-1; TRBD1 agrees at 7 bases. The CDR3 sequence is CAISPQGMNTEAFF. In DNA, the CDR3 is TGTGCCATCAGTCCACAGGGGATGAACACTGAAGCTTTCTTT.